The T cell receptor (beta chain) under discussion was sequenced for a study of T-cell reconstitution after alpha-beta-depleted transplantation in children. Study observations and caveats: After one year, T-cell counts and TCRbeta diversity mostly came from new T cells. The study traced high day-60 TCRbeta diversity in some patients to surviving recipient T cells and thymic progenitors. Where alpha-beta T cells came from about two months after transplant was reportedly several hundred expanded graft clones.

This clonotype was detected ten times or more. The target antigen is unknown. Germline CDR1 reads SGHVS; CDR2 reads FNYEAQ. Trimming removed 2 bases from V and 6 bases from J; junction bases left unmatched: 16. There are 18 residues in the CDR3. For TCRbeta, the library was prepared with unique molecular identifiers. Using its own MiXCR run on the PCR reads, TCRdb lists one record per CDR3 protein. This table holds 200,000 to 250,000 distinct CDR3 sequences, under 9.5% found once. The receptor comes from a male patient between 5 and 17 years old who had a stem cell transplant for acute lymphoblastic leukemia, so the T cells may come from the graft donor. Sequenced here: PBMCs, mostly from graft donor cells, sampled 180 days after TCRalphabeta/CD19-depleted stem cell transplant. V usage is TRBV7-6 and J usage is TRBJ2-1, with 7 nucleotides matching TRBD1. Here the CDR3 DNA reads TGTGCCAGCAGCTTAACCTTCCCCCGGGACAGCGGATTCAATGAGCAGTTCTTC. Its protein product is CASSLTFPRDSGFNEQFF.